This T cell receptor beta chain emerged from a study of T-cell reconstitution after alpha-beta-depleted transplantation in children. Study-wide results and caveats: The origin of alpha-beta T cells about two months after transplant was reportedly several hundred expanded graft clones.

For TCRbeta, the library was prepared with unique molecular identifiers. TCRdb reanalysed the PCR reads using MiXCR and keeps one entry per CDR3 protein. The sample contains fewer than 550,000 distinct CDR3 sequences, roughly 11% of which appear only once. Details on this clonotype: Its specificity is unknown. A much more abundant neighbour one base away suggests this may be a read error.

This TCR was sampled from a female patient aged 2-9 years who had a stem cell transplant for aplastic anemia, so the T cells may come from the graft donor. Here the sequenced sample was PBMCs, mostly from graft donor cells, taken 180 days after TCRalphabeta/CD19-depleted stem cell transplant.

As DNA, the CDR3 is TGTGCCAGCAGCTCTCCGACTAGGACTAGCGGAGGCTCCTACGCGCAGTACTTC. The encoded protein is CASSSPTRTSGGSYAQYF. This chain connects TRBV28 to TRBJ2-7; 10 nucleotides agree with TRBD2. This CDR3 has 18 residues. Looked up from germline, CDR1 is MDHEN and CDR2 is SYDVKM.